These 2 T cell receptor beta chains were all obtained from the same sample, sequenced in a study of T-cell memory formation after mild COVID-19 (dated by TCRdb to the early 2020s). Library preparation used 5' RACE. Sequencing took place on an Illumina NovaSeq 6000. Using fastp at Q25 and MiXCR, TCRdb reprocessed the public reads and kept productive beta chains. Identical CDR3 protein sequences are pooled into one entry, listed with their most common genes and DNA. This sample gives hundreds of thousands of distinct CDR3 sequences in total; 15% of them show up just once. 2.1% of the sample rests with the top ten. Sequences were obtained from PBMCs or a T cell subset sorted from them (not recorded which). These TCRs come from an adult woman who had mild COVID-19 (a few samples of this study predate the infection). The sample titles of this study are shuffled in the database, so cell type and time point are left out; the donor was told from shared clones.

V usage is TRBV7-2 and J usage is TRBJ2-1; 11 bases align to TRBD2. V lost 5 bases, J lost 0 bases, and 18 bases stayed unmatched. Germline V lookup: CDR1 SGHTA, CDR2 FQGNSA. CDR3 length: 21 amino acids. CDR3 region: CASSLRLKLTSGTPSYNEQFF. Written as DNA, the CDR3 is TGTGCCAGCAGCCTACGACTTAAGTTGACTAGCGGGACCCCCTCCTACAATGAGCAGTTCTTC.

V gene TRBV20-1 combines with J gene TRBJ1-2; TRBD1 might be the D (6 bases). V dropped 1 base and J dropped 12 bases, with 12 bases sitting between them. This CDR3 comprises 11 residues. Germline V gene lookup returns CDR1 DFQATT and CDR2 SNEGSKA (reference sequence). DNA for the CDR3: TGCAGTGCTAGAGGAACAGGGTTTGACACCTTC. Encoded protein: CSARGTGFDTF.